A single sample is the source of the 12 T cell receptor beta chains below, sequenced in a study of OX40 agonist ivuxolimab in advanced cancers. Some clones are missing from TCRdb's copy, which holds only in-frame ones; the method was immunoSEQ multiplex PCR. Of about 100,000 clones listed, less than 95% are singletons. Sample: CD4+ or CD8+ T cells sorted from blood, taken in a trial of the OX40 agonist ivuxolimab. The origin of the receptors is an adult with an advanced solid tumor such as melanoma, head and neck, liver or kidney cancer.

The chain employs TRBV5-6 and TRBJ2-7, with 7 bases fitting TRBD1. Germline V gives CDR1 SGHDT, CDR2 YYEEEE. J was trimmed by 9 bases and V by 0 bases; bases with no gene match: 3. This CDR3 has 12 amino acids. This chain's CDR3 is CASSLGQGGQYF. The CDR3 nucleotides are TGTGCCAGCAGCTTGGGACAGGGTGGGCAGTACTTC. The whole variable domain, filled in from reference TRBV5-6 and TRBJ2-7, reads DAGVTQSPTHLIKTRGQQVTLRCSPKSGHDTVSWYQQALGQGPQFIFQYYEEEERQRGNFPDRFSGHQFPNYSSELNVNALLLGDSALYLCASSLGQGGQYFGPGTRLTVT.

The V call is TRBV7-2, the J call TRBJ2-1; 12 bases are a match to TRBD2. The CDR3 length is 16 residues. The germline gives CDR1 SGHTA, CDR2 FQGNSA. J was trimmed by 6 bases and V by 4 bases; bases with no gene match: 7. The CDR3 loop is CASSSRGLAGPNEQFF. In DNA, the CDR3 is TGTGCCAGCAGCTCCCGTGGACTAGCGGGACCCAATGAGCAGTTCTTC.

This clone has a handful of counts. The chain is built from TRBV2 and TRBJ2-7; D gene ambiguous. The V gene's germline CDR1 is SNHLY and CDR2 FYNNEI. This CDR3 comprises 13 residues. Trimming removed 6 bases from V and 1 base from J, with 10 bases in between. CDR3 DNA: TGTGCCAGCAGGCTGGCTTCGTCCTACGAGCAGTACTTC. Protein: CASRLASSYEQYF.

The gene calls are TRBV6-1 and TRBJ2-7; D assignment may be TRBD1 or TRBD2 (5 bases each). V was trimmed by 7 bases and J by 2 bases, leaving 12 bases between them. This CDR3 has 13 amino acids. CDR1 MNHNS and CDR2 SASEGT come from the germline V gene. The CDR3 bases are TGTGCCAGCATCCGGGGCGGAGCCTACGAGCAGTACTTC. It codes for CASIRGGAYEQYF.

V and J are TRBV4-3 and TRBJ2-7, with 13 bases that match TRBD2. Trimming at V came to 2 bases and at J to 7 bases, leaving 5 bases not matched to a gene. CDR3 length equals 15 residues. Germline CDR1 is LGHNA and CDR2 is YSLEER. The DNA for the CDR3 is TGCGCCAGCAGCCAAAGACTAGCGGGAGGACAGGAGCAGTACTTC. It is translated as CASSQRLAGGQEQYF.

This chain connects TRBV7-2 to TRBJ2-1; D remains ambiguous. The V and J ends lost 1 base and 7 bases respectively, with 11 bases between them. Germline CDR1 is SGHTA and CDR2 is FQGNSA. This CDR3 contains 14 residues. This CDR3 reads CASSLGMSLNEQFF. The CDR3 nucleotides read TGTGCCAGCAGCTTAGGGATGAGTCTGAATGAGCAGTTCTTC.

This chain connects TRBV19 to TRBJ2-2; TRBD1 matches at 7 bases. Trimming at V came to 5 bases and at J to 5 bases, leaving 8 bases not matched to a gene. Looked up from germline, CDR1 is LNHDA and CDR2 is SQIVND (reference sequence). The CDR3 sequence is 15 residues long. CDR3 amino acids: CASSVGTVITGELFF. In DNA form, the CDR3 reads TGTGCCAGTAGTGTCGGGACAGTTATTACCGGGGAGCTGTTTTTT.

The gene calls are TRBV5-5 and TRBJ2-5; TRBD2 agrees at 7 bases. The germline gives CDR1 SGHKS, CDR2 YYEKEE (reference sequence). CDR3 length: 16 amino acids. The junction had 9 bases not matched to a gene; V was cut back by 3 bases and J by 1 base. The CDR3 here is CASSWAPGGLQETQYF. The CDR3 DNA follows: TGTGCCAGCAGCTGGGCGCCGGGGGGACTCCAAGAGACCCAGTACTTC.

The rearrangement joins TRBV28 to TRBJ2-3, with TRBD2 matching 12 bases. Per the germline V gene, CDR1 is MDHEN and CDR2 is SYDVKM. The trim removed 5 bases at V and 3 bases at J, leaving 18 bases unmatched. This CDR3 contains 20 residues. CDR3 sequence: CASSEFRGISTSGRTDTQYF. Here the CDR3 DNA reads TGTGCCAGCAGTGAATTCAGGGGTATCTCGACTAGCGGGAGAACAGATACGCAGTATTTT.

V is TRBV28 and J is TRBJ2-5; 13 bases map to TRBD2. The CDR3 is 16 amino acids. The germline V gene encodes CDR1 MDHEN and CDR2 SYDVKM. With V trimmed by 7 bases and J by 4 bases, 9 bases remained unmatched. The CDR3 region is CASIHRTSGRLETQYF. DNA for the CDR3: TGTGCCAGCATCCACCGGACTAGCGGGAGATTAGAGACCCAGTACTTC. Using reference TRBV28 and TRBJ2-5 for the parts outside the CDR3, the full variable domain is DVKVTQSSRYLVKRTGEKVFLECVQDMDHENMFWYRQDPGLGLRLIYFSYDVKMKEKGDIPEGYSVSREKKERFSLILESASTNQTSMYLCASIHRTSGRLETQYFGPGTRLLVL.

The CDR3 coding sequence is TGTGCCAGCAGTTCAGCGACAGGGATAAGGACCCAGTACTTC. This translates into CASSSATGIRTQYF. J is TRBJ2-5 and V is TRBV28, with 7 nucleotides matching TRBD1. V gave up 4 bases and J gave up 7 bases; unmatched junction bases: 9. This CDR3 has 14 amino acids. CDR1 MDHEN and CDR2 SYDVKM come from the germline V gene.

The chain recombines TRBV6-5 with TRBJ2-1; no definite D call. The CDR3 extends over 12 amino acids. Trimming pared 0 bases from V and 6 bases from J, leaving 3 bases between. From germline, CDR1 is MNHEY and CDR2 SVGAGI. Here the CDR3 DNA reads TGTGCCAGCAGTTACTCGGCCAATGAGCAGTTCTTC. Its translation: CASSYSANEQFF.